A single sample is the source of the 27 T cell receptor beta chains below, sequenced in a study of CD8+CD57+ T cells in acquired aplastic anemia. Genomic DNA templated the TCR beta VDJ and CDR3 profiling. MiXCR, applied by TCRdb to the reads, yields one record per CDR3 protein. The profile covers approximately 120,000 distinct CDR3 sequences, with 40% appearing a single time and over 2% taken by the ten largest. By flow cytometry, patients selected for sequencing had shown an expansion of CD8+CD57+ cells. The source material was sorted CD4+, CD8+, or CD8+CD57+ T cells (not recorded which) from PBMCs. These receptors originate from a human donor with aplastic anemia.

The chain couples TRBV5-1 to TRBJ2-7; TRBD2 matches at 12 bases. The junction had 2 bases not matched to a gene; V was cut back by 3 bases and J by 4 bases. The CDR3 is 14 residues long. In germline, CDR1 is SGHRS, CDR2 YFSETQ. The CDR3 nucleotides read TGCGCCAGCAGCTCGGGACTAGCGGGTTACGAGCAGTACGTC. Amino acid sequence: CASSSGLAGYEQYV.

In its sample, this clonotype was seen many times. The V call is TRBV29-1, the J call TRBJ1-2, with 9 bases that match TRBD1. Germline V gives CDR1 SQVTM, CDR2 ANQGSEA. This CDR3 has 15 residues. The junction had 8 bases not matched to a gene; V was cut back by 6 bases and J by 0 bases. This CDR3 reads CSVAGTGLANYGYTF. CDR3 nucleotide sequence: TGCAGCGTCGCCGGGACAGGGTTAGCTAACTATGGCTACACCTTC.

The chain recombines TRBV14 with TRBJ1-1; no reliable D call. V was clipped by 1 base and J by 8 bases, with 11 bases between them. CDR3 length: 13 residues. Germline assignment: CDR1 SGHDN and CDR2 FVKESK. DNA for the CDR3: TGTGCCAGCAGCCAAGGTATGAGGACGGAAGCTTTCTTT. It specifies CASSQGMRTEAFF. Drawing the rest from reference TRBV14 and TRBJ1-1, the complete variable domain is EAGVTQFPSHSVIEKGQTVTLRCDPISGHDNLYWYRRVMGKEIKFLLHFVKESKQDESGMPNNRFLAERTGGTYSTLKVQPAELEDSGVYFCASSQGMRTEAFFGQGTRLTVV.

In this sample, this clonotype turned up many times. V is TRBV19 and J is TRBJ1-1; weak D call: TRBD1 (5 bases). Germline CDR1 is LNHDA and CDR2 is SQIVND (reference sequence). Between the trimmed V and J ends, which lost 10 bases and 3 bases, there was a span of 21 bases. The CDR3 totals 15 residues. This CDR3 is CATTSGGARDTEAFF. In DNA form, the CDR3 reads TGTGCCACCACATCCGGCGGGGCGAGGGACACTGAAGCTTTCTTT.

The table lists this clonotype with many counts. The V gene is TRBV7-3, the J gene TRBJ2-7; TRBD2 aligns across 7 bases. Germline V gene lookup returns CDR1 SGHTA and CDR2 FQGTGA. J lost 2 bases, V lost 5 bases, and 9 bases had no gene match. This CDR3 comprises 15 residues. CDR3: CASSPKREIAYEQYV. CDR3 coding DNA: TGTGCCAGCAGCCCAAAGCGGGAAATCGCCTACGAGCAGTACGTC.

This rearrangement joins TRBV19 to TRBJ2-7; weak D call: TRBD2 (7 bases). Germline V gene sequence: CDR1 LNHDA, CDR2 SQIVND (reference sequence). The CDR3 consists of 14 residues. V gave up 7 bases and J gave up 0 bases, with 13 bases separating them. The CDR3 reads CASKMAGASYEQYF. The DNA for the CDR3 is TGTGCCAGTAAGATGGCGGGGGCCTCCTACGAGCAGTACTTC.

In its sample, this clonotype was seen many times. V gene TRBV2 combines with J gene TRBJ2-7; 9 bases align to TRBD1. The germline CDR1 and CDR2 sequences are SNHLY and FYNNEI. V lost 6 bases, J lost 0 bases, and 6 bases stayed unmatched. The CDR3 is 15 amino acids. This chain's CDR3 is CASSSGTGSSYEQYF. CDR3 nucleotide sequence: TGTGCCAGCAGCTCCGGGACAGGGAGCTCCTACGAGCAGTACTTC. The full variable domain, with the rest looked up from reference TRBV2 and TRBJ2-7, is EPEVTQTPSHQVTQMGQEVILRCVPISNHLYFYWYRQILGQKVEFLVSFYNNEISEKSEIFDDQFSVERPDGSNFTLKIRSTKLEDSAMYFCASSSGTGSSYEQYFGPGTRLTVT.

The chain recombines TRBV11-1 with TRBJ2-7, with 8 bases fitting TRBD2. With V trimmed by 4 bases and J by 7 bases, 15 bases remained unmatched. The CDR3 extends over 16 amino acids. CDR1 and CDR2 (germline): SGHAT, FQDESV (reference sequence). CDR3 DNA sequence: TGTGCCAGCAGCTCACCCCCGGGACTAGGGCAAGGGGAGCAGTACTTC. It encodes CASSSPPGLGQGEQYF.

This clonotype was picked up many times. The chain uses TRBV4-2 and TRBJ2-7; D unresolved. The CDR3 length is 14 residues. CDR1 and CDR2 (germline): LGHNA, YNFKEQ. V gave up 3 bases and J gave up 4 bases, with 13 bases separating them. This CDR3 reads CASSHPRASYEQYF. The CDR3 nucleotides read TGTGCCAGCAGCCACCCCAGAGCCAGTTACGAGCAGTACTTC.

This clonotype was counted ten times or more. The V call is TRBV6-2 or TRBV6-3, the J call TRBJ2-7; D is unclear. Per germline, CDR1 MNHEY and CDR2 SVGEGT. The V end lost 5 bases, the J end lost 3 bases, and 11 bases lay between the germline ends. The CDR3 is 13 amino acids. CDR3 region: CASSNDRYYEQYF. DNA for the CDR3: TGTGCCAGCAGTAACGACCGATACTACGAGCAGTACTTC.

The rearrangement uses TRBV24-1 and TRBJ2-1; D is unresolved. The ends were cut back, 2 bases at V and 6 bases at J, with 10 bases in the middle. Germline CDR1 KGHDR, CDR2 SFDVKD. The CDR3 totals 14 residues. The CDR3 DNA follows: TGTGCCACCAGTGATTCGTCAGATTTCAATGAGCAGTTCTTC. It codes for CATSDSSDFNEQFF.

This clonotype showed up just a few times. This clone may be a read error of a much larger clone one base away. This chain links TRBV20-1 with TRBJ2-3; D gene uncertain. Germline CDR1 reads DFQATT; CDR2 reads SNEGSKA (reference sequence). The CDR3 extends over 11 amino acids. The CDR3 DNA reads TGCAGTGCCCGTGCCCCGGATACGCGGTATTTT. Amino acid sequence: CSARAPDTRYF.

To note about this clonotype: The junction differs from germline at one of its ends, possibly a read error. The J gene is TRBJ2-5, the V gene TRBV10-2, with D possibly being TRBD2 (5 bases). Germline V gives CDR1 WSHSY, CDR2 SAAADI. This CDR3 has 13 residues. The CDR3 is CASSVANQETQYF. The CDR3, as DNA: TGTGCCAGCAGCGTAGCGAATCAAGAGACCCAGTACTTC.

In nucleotides, the CDR3 is TGTGCCAGCAGTGAAGGGGGCGGGTTCTATGGCTACACCTTC. Protein: CASSEGGGFYGYTF. The chain uses TRBV6-1 and TRBJ1-2; D is perhaps TRBD1 (5 bases). The CDR3 spans 14 residues. The V gene lost 1 base and the J gene lost 4 bases, with 10 bases spanning the gap. CDR1 is MNHNS and CDR2 is SASEGT in the germline V gene.

At least ten counts were recorded for this clonotype. The chain recombines TRBV29-1 with TRBJ1-1, with a tentative D call TRBD1 (5 bases). Germline lookup yields CDR1 SQVTM and CDR2 ANQGSEA. The length of the CDR3 is 11 residues. Trimming stripped 3 bases from V and 12 bases from J, with 14 bases between. The CDR3 DNA reads as TGCAGCGTTGATGGGGGGGAGAAGACTTTCTTT. Its translation is CSVDGGEKTFF.

This chain joins TRBV6-1 and TRBJ1-4; the D is unclear. There are 14 residues in the CDR3. V lost 6 bases to trimming and J lost 8 bases, with 16 bases between them. Germline CDR1 and CDR2: MNHNS and SASEGT. The CDR3 DNA reads TGTGCCAGCAGACCGGGCCCCTTTGGGGAAAAACTGTTTTTT. Encoded protein: CASRPGPFGEKLFF.

This clonotype was counted at least ten times. The V and J genes are TRBV14 and TRBJ2-3; D is perhaps TRBD1 or TRBD2 (6 bases each). The ends were cut back, 1 base at V and 5 bases at J, with 10 bases in the middle. This CDR3 is built from 14 residues. CDR1 and CDR2 (germline): SGHDN, FVKESK. The CDR3 region is CASSQGGAIDTQYF. The CDR3 coding sequence is TGTGCCAGCAGCCAAGGGGGGGCCATAGATACGCAGTATTTT.

This clonotype has a count of ten or more. The V and J genes are TRBV7-9 and TRBJ2-1; 10 positions agree with TRBD2. The germline V gene has CDR1 SEHNR and CDR2 FQNEAQ (reference sequence). J lost 3 bases, V lost 4 bases, and 3 bases had no gene match. This CDR3 spans 15 amino acids. The chain's CDR3 is CASSSLAGDYNEQFF. The CDR3 DNA sequence: TGTGCCAGCAGCTCTCTAGCGGGGGACTACAATGAGCAGTTCTTC. Full variable domain (remainder filled in from reference TRBV7-9 and TRBJ2-1): DTGVSQNPRHKITKRGQNVTFRCDPISEHNRLYWYRQTLGQGPEFLTYFQNEAQLEKSRLLSDRFSAERPKGSFSTLEIQRTEQGDSAMYLCASSSLAGDYNEQFFGPGTRLTVL.

The CDR3 nucleotides are TGCAGCGTTGCAGCGACAGGGGGGGACGAGCAGTACTTC. Residues: CSVAATGGDEQYF. The chain carries TRBV29-1 and TRBJ2-7; 9 bases match TRBD1. With 4 bases clipped from V and 5 bases from J, the junction kept 6 bases outside the gene matches. The CDR3 has 13 amino acids. The V gene's germline CDR1 is SQVTM and CDR2 ANQGSEA.

The chain has TRBV19 and TRBJ2-3; tentative D call: TRBD1 (7 bases). Germline V gene lookup returns CDR1 LNHDA and CDR2 SQIVND (reference sequence). The CDR3 loop spans 15 amino acids. The V gene lost 4 bases and the J gene lost 0 bases, with 11 bases spanning the gap. The chain's CDR3 is CASSTQGGSTDTQYF. For the CDR3, the DNA is TGTGCCAGTAGTACCCAGGGGGGAAGCACAGATACGCAGTATTTT.

This clonotype was seen ten or more times. The chain is built from TRBV7-2 and TRBJ1-6; 10 bases agree with TRBD1. CDR1 and CDR2 (germline): SGHTA, FQGNSA. With 8 bases clipped from V and 9 bases from J, the junction kept 7 bases outside the gene matches. The CDR3 runs 14 residues. The CDR3 DNA reads as TGTGCCAGCGAACCGGGACAGGGGAGTTCACCCCTCCACTTT. Translating it yields CASEPGQGSSPLHF.

The gene calls are TRBV19 and TRBJ1-1; D gene unclear. Per germline, CDR1 LNHDA and CDR2 SQIVND (reference sequence). The V end was cut by 3 bases, the J end by 6 bases, with 11 bases between. The CDR3 has 13 residues. The CDR3: CASSMWLRAEAFF. The CDR3 DNA reads as TGTGCCAGTAGTATGTGGCTTCGGGCTGAAGCTTTCTTT.

This clonotype was recorded at least ten times. This sequence joins TRBV4-1 and TRBJ1-2; 7 bases agree with TRBD1. The CDR3 is 11 residues long. V gave up 2 bases and J gave up 13 bases; unmatched junction bases: 4. The germline V gene has CDR1 MGHRA and CDR2 YSYEKL. The CDR3: CASSQLDRRTF. CDR3 nucleotide sequence: TGCGCCAGCAGCCAACTGGACAGGCGCACCTTC.

For the CDR3, the DNA is TGTGCCAGCAGTTCGACAGGATTTGCAACTAATGAAAAACTGTTTTTT. This sequence encodes CASSSTGFATNEKLFF. The chain uses TRBV2 and TRBJ1-4; D is possibly TRBD1 (6 bases). The CDR3 runs to 16 residues. V was cut by 5 bases and J by 0 bases, with 13 bases left in between. CDR1 is SNHLY and CDR2 is FYNNEI in the germline V gene.

This clonotype has a handful of counts. The rearrangement joins TRBV15 to TRBJ1-2, with unresolved D. V was shortened by 0 bases and J by 3 bases, with 8 bases between the two germline ends. The CDR3 totals 14 residues. Looked up from germline, CDR1 is LNHNV and CDR2 is YYDKDF (reference sequence). CDR3: CATSRDQADYGYTF. In nucleotides, the CDR3 is TGTGCCACCAGCAGAGATCAAGCGGACTATGGCTACACCTTC.

This clonotype was detected only a few times. This chain links TRBV6-5 with TRBJ1-6; possibly TRBD1 for D (5 bases). This CDR3 contains 17 residues. V dropped 0 bases and J dropped 7 bases, with 16 bases sitting between them. Germline CDR1 is MNHEY and CDR2 is SVGAGI. CDR3 sequence: CASSYSSGTGGNSPLHF. The CDR3 DNA reads as TGTGCCAGCAGTTACTCCTCCGGGACTGGGGGAAATTCACCCCTCCACTTT.

This clonotype was observed many times. The rearrangement links TRBV10-3 to TRBJ1-1; the D is unclear. The germline gives CDR1 ENHRY, CDR2 SYGVKD. The CDR3 is made up of 12 amino acids. Trimming removed 4 bases from V and 1 base from J, with 4 bases in between. The CDR3 protein is CAISVGNTEAFF. The CDR3 region has the DNA TGTGCCATCAGTGTAGGGAACACTGAAGCTTTCTTT.